Following are 21 T cell receptor beta chains from one sample sequenced in a study of CD8 T cells in Susac syndrome. With random hexamers, 0.5 to 1 ug RNA was reverse transcribed. TCRdb re-analysed the immunoSEQ multiplex PCR reads in MiXCR, keeping a single row per CDR3 protein. Of fewer than 150,000 distinct CDR3 sequences in the sample, roughly 94% were seen once. Sequencing used CD8+ T cells from PBMCs. These receptors were collected from a human donor in good health.

This chain connects TRBV15 to TRBJ1-2, with 7 nucleotides matching TRBD1. The CDR3 contains 14 residues. The germline CDR1 and CDR2 sequences are LNHNV and YYDKDF (reference sequence). Trimming cost V 0 bases and J 8 bases; bases outside gene matches: 6. The CDR3 sequence is CATSRDKTGYGYTF. In nucleotides, the CDR3 is TGTGCCACCAGCAGAGATAAGACAGGGTACGGCTACACCTTC.

This chain connects TRBV3-1 to TRBJ2-7, with 8 bases lining up with TRBD2. Germline values: CDR1 LGHDT, CDR2 YNNKEL (reference sequence). Trimming cost V 7 bases and J 0 bases; bases outside gene matches: 8. This CDR3 comprises 15 residues. The CDR3: CASTNASGPSYEQYF. As DNA, the CDR3 is TGTGCCAGCACCAACGCTAGCGGGCCCTCCTACGAGCAGTACTTC.

The chain is built from TRBV27 and TRBJ1-5; 11 bases map to TRBD1. V lost 7 bases to trimming and J lost 6 bases; unmatched junction nucleotides: 8. The CDR3 extends over 15 amino acids. Germline V gene data show CDR1 as MNHEY and CDR2 as SMNVEV (reference sequence). This chain's CDR3 is CASKPGQGAFQPQHF. In DNA form, the CDR3 reads TGTGCCAGCAAGCCCGGACAGGGGGCTTTTCAGCCCCAGCATTTT.

The chain has TRBV7-8 and TRBJ1-2; D is perhaps TRBD1 (5 bases). CDR1 and CDR2 from the germline V gene are SGHVS and FQNEAQ. The CDR3 consists of 13 residues. With 5 bases removed from V and 4 bases from J, the gap between germline ends came to 11 bases. CDR3 sequence reads: CASSGQGGYGYTF. The CDR3 DNA is TGTGCCAGCAGCGGGCAGGGTGGCTATGGCTACACCTTC.

This chain joins TRBV27 and TRBJ2-7, with no clear D. This CDR3 has 14 residues. The V end lost 3 bases, the J end lost 0 bases, and 9 bases lay between the germline ends. The germline CDR1 and CDR2 sequences are MNHEY and SMNVEV (reference sequence). The CDR3 DNA reads as TGTGCCAGCAGTTTGACGACATCCTCCTACGAGCAGTACTTC. As protein: CASSLTTSSYEQYF.

This chain's CDR3 is CASSTGQGTGEQYF. The CDR3 DNA reads as TGTGCCAGTAGTACCGGACAGGGGACGGGGGAGCAGTACTTC. The rearrangement uses TRBV19 and TRBJ2-7, with TRBD1 identical over 9 bases. The ends lost 4 bases at V and 7 bases at J; junction bases unmatched: 8. This CDR3 has 14 residues. Germline values: CDR1 LNHDA, CDR2 SQIVND (reference sequence).

The genes are TRBV25-1 and TRBJ2-4; 8 positions match TRBD1. The CDR3 is made up of 16 amino acids. V shed 2 bases and J 2 bases; nucleotides not matched to a gene: 5. Germline assignment: CDR1 MGHDK and CDR2 SYGVNS. CDR3 sequence reads: CASSEIDRGTKNIQYF. The DNA for the CDR3 is TGTGCCAGCAGTGAAATAGACAGGGGTACCAAAAACATTCAGTACTTC. Full variable domain (outside the CDR3, taken from reference TRBV25-1 and TRBJ2-4): EADIYQTPRYLVIGTGKKITLECSQTMGHDKMYWYQQDPGMELHLIHYSYGVNSTEKGDLSSESTVSRIRTEHFPLTLESARPSHTSQYLCASSEIDRGTKNIQYFGAGTRLSVL.

The CDR3 loop reads CASSQGRRADTQYF. In DNA form, the CDR3 reads TGTGCCAGCAGCCAAGGACGGAGGGCAGATACGCAGTATTTT. This chain links TRBV3-1 with TRBJ2-3; D may be TRBD2 (6 bases). The V and J ends lost 1 base and 4 bases respectively, with 9 bases between them. Germline V gene data show CDR1 as LGHDT and CDR2 as YNNKEL (reference sequence). CDR3 length: 14 amino acids.

The chain recombines TRBV4-3 with TRBJ2-7, with D unclear. Trimming removed 0 bases from V and 1 base from J, with 13 bases in between. Germline CDR1 is LGHNA and CDR2 is YSLEER. This CDR3 spans 16 amino acids. The DNA of the CDR3 is TGCGCCAGCAGCCAAGATGTTGCGGAGAGTTCCTACGAGCAGTACTTC. Its protein product is CASSQDVAESSYEQYF.

This clonotype occurred a few times. V and J are TRBV12-3 or TRBV12-4 and TRBJ2-7; D unclear. This CDR3 comprises 14 residues. V was trimmed by 2 bases and J by 0 bases, leaving 8 bases between them. CDR3 nucleotide sequence: TGTGCCAGCAGTTTACCAACGCTCTCCTACGAGCAGTACTTC. This sequence encodes CASSLPTLSYEQYF.

This clonotype was seen a single time. The rearrangement links TRBV28 to TRBJ2-1; TRBD1 is a possible D gene (6 bases). Germline loops: CDR1 MDHEN, CDR2 SYDVKM. V was clipped by 10 bases and J by 2 bases, with 15 bases between them. The length of the CDR3 is 14 residues. The CDR3 loop is CATTTGTPYNEQFF. The CDR3 nucleotides read TGTGCCACTACCACCGGGACACCCTACAATGAGCAGTTCTTC.

Only one count was recorded for this clonotype. The genes are TRBV20-1 and TRBJ2-7; the match to TRBD1 covers 7 bases. This CDR3 region has 14 residues. Germline V CDR1 and CDR2: DFQATT, SNEGSKA (reference sequence). V lost 5 bases to trimming and J lost 4 bases; unmatched junction nucleotides: 11. CDR3 bases: TGCAGTGCTTTGCCCGGGACAGAAAAATACGAGCAGTACTTC. Translating it yields CSALPGTEKYEQYF.

The chain carries TRBV27 and TRBJ2-3; tentatively, D is TRBD2 (5 bases). This CDR3 has 15 amino acids. Germline values: CDR1 MNHEY, CDR2 SMNVEV (reference sequence). Trimming stripped 4 bases from V and 2 bases from J, with 13 bases between. In nucleotides, the CDR3 is TGTGCCAGCAGTTCACGGAGGACCTACACAGATACGCAGTATTTT. Residues: CASSSRRTYTDTQYF.

CDR3 in amino acids: CSARLGGEQFF. The CDR3 bases are TGCAGTGCTAGACTGGGGGGTGAGCAGTTCTTC. This chain links TRBV20-1 with TRBJ2-1, with D possibly being TRBD2 (6 bases). This CDR3 spans 11 amino acids. Germline V gives CDR1 DFQATT, CDR2 SNEGSKA (reference sequence). V was pared by 2 bases and J by 9 bases, with 8 bases between.

The chain recombines TRBV15 with TRBJ1-5; 7 nucleotides align to TRBD1. Unmatched junction bases numbered 4, after V lost 4 bases and J lost 4 bases. There are 14 residues in the CDR3. Per germline, CDR1 LNHNV and CDR2 YYDKDF (reference sequence). DNA for the CDR3: TGTGCCACCAGCACAACAGGGGAGAATCAGCCCCAGCATTTT. It encodes CATSTTGENQPQHF.

Here the CDR3 reads CASSPPRAGVPGELFF. CDR3 sequence (DNA): TGTGCCAGCAGCCCCCCCCGAGCGGGAGTCCCCGGGGAGCTGTTTTTT. The chain is built from TRBV3-1 and TRBJ2-2, with TRBD2 matching 8 bases. Germline loops: CDR1 LGHDT, CDR2 YNNKEL (reference sequence). Germline trimming cut 4 bases from V and 6 bases from J; bases unmatched to any gene: 10. This CDR3 contains 16 residues.

The rearrangement uses TRBV27 and TRBJ2-5; D uncertain. V lost 2 bases, J lost 4 bases, and 8 bases lay in between. The CDR3 has 13 residues. CDR1 is MNHEY and CDR2 is SMNVEV in the germline V gene (reference sequence). The CDR3, as DNA: TGTGCCAGCAGTTTAGCATTGCGAGAGACCCAGTACTTC. Encoded protein: CASSLALRETQYF.

CDR3 region: CSARDPLDTQYF. The CDR3 DNA is TGCAGTGCTAGAGACCCGTTAGATACGCAGTATTTT. This chain connects TRBV20-1 to TRBJ2-3; D is unclear. Between the trimmed V and J ends, which lost 0 bases and 5 bases, there was a span of 6 bases. Germline V gene data show CDR1 as DFQATT and CDR2 as SNEGSKA (reference sequence). The CDR3 runs to 12 residues.

CDR3 in DNA: TGTGCCAGCAGCTCTCACCAGGGAGTCTATGGCTACACCTTC. The encoded protein is CASSSHQGVYGYTF. The chain links TRBV13 to TRBJ1-2; TRBD1 is a possible D gene (5 bases). In germline, CDR1 is PRHDT, CDR2 FYEKMQ (reference sequence). The V and J ends lost 4 bases and 4 bases respectively, with 13 bases between them. CDR3 length: 14 amino acids.

The chain employs TRBV4-3 and TRBJ1-5, with 8 bases fitting TRBD1. This CDR3 contains 15 residues. CDR1 and CDR2 from the germline V gene are LGHNA and YSLEER. The ends lost 3 bases at V and 3 bases at J; junction bases unmatched: 4. The CDR3 coding sequence is TGCGCCAGCAGCCAGTGGACAGGGACCAATCAGCCCCAGCATTTT. Residues: CASSQWTGTNQPQHF.

This clonotype was recorded once. V gene TRBV12-3 or TRBV12-4 combines with J gene TRBJ1-2; maybe TRBD1 (6 bases). This CDR3 contains 13 residues. The ends were cut back, 6 bases at V and 3 bases at J, with 11 bases in the middle. The CDR3 sequence: CASSRGQYYGYTF. CDR3 nucleotides: TGTGCCAGCAGCCGGGGACAATACTATGGCTACACCTTC.